One and the same sample provided the 15 T cell receptor beta chains below, sequenced in a study of cytomegalovirus exposure and HLA in healthy donors. Amplification used 60 Vbeta primers and 13 Jbeta primers. The repertoire was sequenced with immunoSEQ multiplex PCR; TCRdb's copy has only in-frame clones and lacks some. The sample has over 90,000 clones; 79% are singletons. Sequenced input: PBMCs. The receptor set was obtained from a man aged 50 to 60 in good health and CMV-seropositive.

About this clone: A junction end diverges from the germline sequence, so it may reflect a read error. This sequence joins TRBV27 and TRBJ2-1; TRBD2 agrees at 8 bases. Germline assignment: CDR1 MNHEY and CDR2 SMNVEV (reference sequence). The CDR3 runs to 14 residues. The chain's CDR3 is CASSRSGSHNGQFF. The CDR3 DNA is TGTGCCAGCAGTCGGAGCGGGAGCCACAATGGGCAGTTCTTC.

The rearrangement uses TRBV2 and TRBJ2-7; TRBD1 matches at 10 bases. J gave up 3 bases and V 6 bases, and 8 bases lay outside the gene matches. The CDR3 is made up of 15 amino acids. Germline V gene data show CDR1 as SNHLY and CDR2 as FYNNEI. The CDR3 coding sequence is TGTGCCAGCAGCATTAAAGGGACAGGGGACTACGAGCAGTACTTC. This encodes CASSIKGTGDYEQYF.

The V and J genes are TRBV30 and TRBJ2-5; 12 bases match TRBD2. The junction had 10 bases not matched to a gene; V was cut back by 7 bases and J by 7 bases. Germline lookup yields CDR1 GTSNPN and CDR2 SVGIG (reference sequence). This CDR3 is 14 amino acids long. CDR3 amino acids: CAFETSGRWGTQYF. CDR3 DNA: TGTGCCTTCGAGACTAGCGGGAGATGGGGGACCCAGTACTTC.

In this sample, this clone turned up once. The chain's CDR3 is CASGCRDRVLWQYF. Written as DNA, the CDR3 is TGCGCCAGCGGCTGCCGGGACAGGGTTCTGTGGCAGTACTTC. The chain employs TRBV23-1 and TRBJ2-7; 9 bases map to TRBD1. TRBV23-1 is designated an ORF whose function remains uncertain. This CDR3 has 14 amino acids. Losses at the gene ends were 8 bases for V and 9 bases for J; bases not matched to a gene: 14.

The V and J genes are TRBV6-6 and TRBJ2-6, with 7 bases that match TRBD2. Germline V CDR1 and CDR2: MNHNY, SVGAGI (reference sequence). The CDR3 is 14 amino acids. The trim removed 8 bases at V and 1 base at J, leaving 2 bases unmatched. CDR3 loop: CASGAGSGANVLTF. The CDR3 DNA is TGTGCCAGCGGAGCGGGATCTGGGGCCAACGTCCTGACTTTC.

This clone showed up just once. In DNA form, the CDR3 reads TGTGCCAGCAGTCTCCGGGACAGGGGTGGGGGGACCCAGTACTTC. Encoded protein: CASSLRDRGGGTQYF. The J gene is TRBJ2-5, the V gene TRBV27; the match to TRBD1 covers 10 bases. Germline loops: CDR1 MNHEY, CDR2 SMNVEV (reference sequence). CDR3 length: 15 residues. J was trimmed by 7 bases and V by 5 bases; bases with no gene match: 10.

The chain joins TRBV19 to TRBJ2-3; D perhaps matches TRBD1 (5 bases). CDR1 and CDR2 from the germline V gene are LNHDA and SQIVND (reference sequence). V lost 5 bases and J 3 bases, leaving 15 bases between the germline ends. CDR3 length: 15 amino acids. This chain's CDR3 is CASSDRPTGTDTQYF. CDR3 DNA: TGTGCCAGTAGTGACAGACCCACAGGTACAGATACGCAGTATTTT.

The V call is TRBV6-5, the J call TRBJ1-1; TRBD1 might be the D (6 bases). This CDR3 has 14 residues. Per germline, CDR1 MNHEY and CDR2 SVGAGI. Between the trimmed V and J ends, which lost 2 bases and 11 bases, there was a span of 18 bases. CDR3 protein: CASSYTTPRGGAFF. CDR3 sequence (DNA): TGTGCCAGCAGTTACACCACCCCCCGCGGGGGCGCTTTCTTT.

The chain recombines TRBV10-2 with TRBJ2-7; D not certain. Deletions cut 7 bases from V and 1 base from J, with 11 bases between. Per germline, CDR1 WSHSY and CDR2 SAAADI. CDR3 length equals 13 residues. The CDR3 DNA is TGCGCCAGCACCTCGGTCCTTTCCTACGAGCAGTACTTC. Residues: CASTSVLSYEQYF.

This clone was observed a handful of times. V is TRBV30 and J is TRBJ2-6; TRBD1 agrees at 8 bases. The V gene end was trimmed by 4 bases and the J gene end by 2 bases; junction bases not matched to a gene: 1. The CDR3 extends over 14 amino acids. The germline V gene has CDR1 GTSNPN and CDR2 SVGIG (reference sequence). CDR3 bases: TGTGCCTGGAAGACAGGGGCTGGGGCCAACGTCCTGACTTTC. It yields the protein CAWKTGAGANVLTF.

The chain is built from TRBV7-2 and TRBJ1-4; D perhaps matches TRBD1 (6 bases). The CDR3 sequence is 15 residues long. Germline V CDR1 and CDR2: SGHTA, FQGNSA. Trimming removed 5 bases at V and 3 bases at J, with 13 bases between. This chain's CDR3 is CASSGTGYPNEKLFF. CDR3 nucleotides: TGTGCCAGCAGCGGTACAGGGTACCCTAATGAAAAACTGTTTTTT.

The chain links TRBV29-1 to TRBJ2-5, with D hard to call. With 6 bases removed from V and 3 bases from J, the gap between germline ends came to 11 bases. The CDR3 has 12 amino acids. Germline CDR1 SQVTM, CDR2 ANQGSEA. This chain's CDR3 is CSVGDWEETQYF. In nucleotides, the CDR3 is TGCAGCGTCGGTGACTGGGAAGAGACCCAGTACTTC.

V usage is TRBV6-6 and J usage is TRBJ1-1, with a tentative D call TRBD1 (6 bases). This CDR3 has 14 amino acids. Germline V CDR1 and CDR2: MNHNY, SVGAGI (reference sequence). V dropped 6 bases and J dropped 1 base, with 12 bases sitting between them. CDR3 in DNA: TGTGCCAGCAGACCCGGACAGCAGAACACTGAAGCTTTCTTT. Residues: CASRPGQQNTEAFF.

The genes are TRBV27 and TRBJ2-1; TRBD2 agrees at 13 bases. Germline V gene data show CDR1 as MNHEY and CDR2 as SMNVEV (reference sequence). Losses at the gene ends were 7 bases for V and 1 base for J; bases not matched to a gene: 10. The CDR3 extends over 18 amino acids. The CDR3 sequence is CASIRGLAGPGSYNEQFF. The CDR3 bases are TGTGCCAGCATCCGGGGACTAGCGGGACCCGGATCCTACAATGAGCAGTTCTTC.

V gene TRBV6-4 combines with J gene TRBJ2-3; 8 bases match TRBD2. CDR3 size: 16 residues. V trimming: 0 bases; J trimming: 5 bases; junction bases outside the gene matches: 7. Per germline, CDR1 MRHNA and CDR2 SNTAGT. The CDR3 here is CASSDSAGGAIDTQYF. The CDR3 region has the DNA TGTGCCAGCAGTGACTCGGCGGGAGGAGCGATAGATACGCAGTATTTT.